The 15 T cell receptor beta chains listed next were all sequenced from one sample in a study of identical twins (dated by TCRdb to 2016 to 2018). Libraries were built with 5' RACE. The instrument given in TCRdb is Illumina HiSeq 2000. TCRdb handled the public reads itself, with Q25 trimming in fastp and clone calling in MiXCR, and kept productive beta chains. Rows merge per CDR3 protein into single entries with the most common DNA and genes. This sample comprises about 520,000 distinct CDR3 sequences, about 20% of them detected only once. Of the sample, around 0.9% falls within the top ten clones. This same sample was also part of a study on T cells expressing NK-cell markers.

Sequencing used CD4+ T cells sorted from blood. The origin of the receptors is a young woman in good health.

This clonotype was found a few times. The chain recombines TRBV7-2 with TRBJ2-1, with no clear D. Per the germline V gene, CDR1 is SGHTA and CDR2 is FQGNSA. V was cut by 8 bases and J by 2 bases, with 19 bases left in between. The CDR3 has 16 amino acids. CDR3 in amino acids: CASRPSTAGPYNEQFF. DNA for the CDR3: TGTGCCAGCCGACCCTCGACGGCCGGACCCTACAATGAGCAGTTCTTC.

A single count supports this clonotype. The V and J genes are TRBV20-1 and TRBJ2-7; D is unclear. CDR1 DFQATT and CDR2 SNEGSKA come from the germline V gene (reference sequence). The CDR3 has 14 amino acids. V lost 6 bases, J lost 3 bases, and 18 bases lay in between. The CDR3 is CSALGPTGSYEQYF. For the CDR3, the DNA is TGCAGTGCCCTGGGTCCCACGGGTAGCTACGAGCAGTACTTC.

This clonotype turned up a few times. This chain uses TRBV29-1 with TRBJ1-2; possible D gene TRBD1, 6 bases. The V end was cut by 4 bases, the J end by 3 bases, with 9 bases between. The CDR3 contains 12 residues. Germline V gene lookup returns CDR1 SQVTM and CDR2 ANQGSEA. CDR3: CSVARGDYGYTF. As DNA, the CDR3 is TGCAGCGTTGCTAGGGGGGACTATGGCTACACCTTC.

There are many counts of this clonotype. The chain uses TRBV20-1 and TRBJ2-1; 10 nucleotides match TRBD2. Trimming at V came to 1 base and at J to 1 base, leaving 10 bases not matched to a gene. The CDR3 is 18 amino acids. Germline V gene lookup returns CDR1 DFQATT and CDR2 SNEGSKA (reference sequence). CDR3: CSARGRAGGPRSYNEQFF. CDR3 nucleotides: TGCAGTGCTAGAGGGAGAGCGGGAGGGCCGCGGTCCTACAATGAGCAGTTCTTC.

This clonotype appeared a few times. This chain connects TRBV4-2 to TRBJ1-2; D is uncertain. This CDR3 comprises 13 residues. Germline-derived CDR1 and CDR2 are LGHNA and YNFKEQ. Deletions cut 3 bases from V and 4 bases from J, with 9 bases between. The CDR3 DNA is TGTGCCAGCAGCCAGGAGACGGGCTATGGCTACACCTTC. As protein: CASSQETGYGYTF.

This sequence joins TRBV6-5 and TRBJ1-1; D call uncertain. CDR1 is MNHEY, CDR2 SVGAGI, per germline. The germline V and J ends were trimmed by 3 bases and 8 bases, with 7 bases remaining between them. CDR3 length: 11 residues. The CDR3 loop is CASSYKSEAFF. CDR3 DNA sequence: TGTGCCAGCAGTTATAAGTCCGAAGCTTTCTTT.

The table lists this clonotype with many counts. The rearrangement joins TRBV5-1 to TRBJ2-4; 8 bases are shared with TRBD2. V shed 4 bases, J shed 8 bases, and the junction held 14 bases outside the gene matches. Germline-derived CDR1 and CDR2 are SGHRS and YFSETQ. CDR3 length: 16 residues. The CDR3 sequence: CASSPISGGDNYIQYF. The CDR3 coding sequence is TGCGCCAGCAGCCCCATATCGGGGGGGGACAACTACATTCAGTACTTC.

The CDR3 DNA follows: TGTGCCAGCAGCAAGGGGCGGGTTGACAGGGAGGTGGACAATGAGCAGTTCTTC. This translates into CASSKGRVDREVDNEQFF. This rearrangement joins TRBV5-4 to TRBJ2-1; tentatively, D is TRBD1 (7 bases). This CDR3 has 18 residues. Looked up from germline, CDR1 is SGHNT and CDR2 is YYREEE (reference sequence). The germline V and J ends were trimmed by 4 bases and 5 bases, with 25 bases remaining between them. Combining the CDR3 with reference TRBV5-4 and TRBJ2-1 gives the whole variable domain ETGVTQSPTHLIKTRGQQVTLRCSSQSGHNTVSWYQQALGQGPQFIFQYYREEENGRGNFPPRFSGLQFPNYSSELNVNALELDDSALYLCASSKGRVDREVDNEQFFGPGTRLTVL.

The chain couples TRBV20-1 to TRBJ2-5; 14 positions agree with TRBD2. V was clipped by 3 bases and J by 5 bases; unmatched bases: 5. Germline CDR1 DFQATT, CDR2 SNEGSKA (reference sequence). The CDR3 has 15 residues. CDR3: CSASPTSGRGETQYF. The CDR3 nucleotides read TGCAGTGCTAGCCCGACTAGCGGGAGGGGGGAGACCCAGTACTTC.

This clonotype was seen a few times. This sequence joins TRBV5-1 and TRBJ2-2; no clear D. Germline V gene sequence: CDR1 SGHRS, CDR2 YFSETQ. V was cut by 1 base and J by 0 bases, with 7 bases left in between. The CDR3 contains 15 residues. The CDR3 is CASSLLTTNTGELFF. The CDR3 nucleotides are TGCGCCAGCAGCTTGTTGACAACGAACACCGGGGAGCTGTTTTTT.

This clonotype turned up a few times. CDR3 in DNA: TGTGCCAGCAGTTCACCCCCGAACCAAGAGACCCAGTACTTC. Translation: CASSSPPNQETQYF. The chain carries TRBV3-1 and TRBJ2-5; no firm D call. V lost 6 bases to trimming and J lost 0 bases, with 11 bases between them. The CDR3 is made up of 14 amino acids. Germline-derived CDR1 and CDR2 are LGHDT and YNNKEL (reference sequence).

The chain employs TRBV4-3 and TRBJ2-2, with a weak D call TRBD2 (6 bases). This CDR3 has 16 residues. V lost 0 bases and J 0 bases, leaving 8 bases between the germline ends. The germline V gene encodes CDR1 LGHNA and CDR2 YSLEER. CDR3 region: CASSQDPGANTGELFF. The DNA of the CDR3 is TGCGCCAGCAGCCAAGATCCGGGGGCGAACACCGGGGAGCTGTTTTTT.

V usage is TRBV29-1 and J usage is TRBJ1-2; 7 positions agree with TRBD1. CDR3 length: 13 amino acids. Germline trimming cut 7 bases from V and 1 base from J; bases unmatched to any gene: 6. Germline lookup yields CDR1 SQVTM and CDR2 ANQGSEA. The CDR3 coding sequence is TGCAGCGCCACAGGGACAGATAACTATGGCTACACCTTC. Encoded protein: CSATGTDNYGYTF.

The chain uses TRBV5-1 and TRBJ2-5; TRBD2 agrees at 7 bases. This CDR3 has 15 residues. The ends lost 4 bases at V and 2 bases at J; junction bases unmatched: 8. Germline V gives CDR1 SGHRS, CDR2 YFSETQ. The CDR3 DNA follows: TGCGCCAGCAGCACCGGGACGGGGGGACAAGAGACCCAGTACTTC. Its translation is CASSTGTGGQETQYF. The entire variable domain, with the rest obtained from reference TRBV5-1 and TRBJ2-5, is as follows: KAGVTQTPRYLIKTRGQQVTLSCSPISGHRSVSWYQQTPGQGLQFLFEYFSETQRNKGNFPGRFSGRQFSNSRSEMNVSTLELGDSALYLCASSTGTGGQETQYFGPGTRLLVL.

This clonotype was counted ten times or more. This chain joins TRBV12-3 or TRBV12-4 and TRBJ1-1, with D possibly TRBD1 on 5 matching bases. The CDR3 runs to 12 residues. Trimming took off 6 bases at V and 4 bases at J, with 9 bases between the two ends. The CDR3, as DNA: TGTGCCAGCAGACGGGACGGCACTGAAGCTTTCTTT. Translating it yields CASRRDGTEAFF.